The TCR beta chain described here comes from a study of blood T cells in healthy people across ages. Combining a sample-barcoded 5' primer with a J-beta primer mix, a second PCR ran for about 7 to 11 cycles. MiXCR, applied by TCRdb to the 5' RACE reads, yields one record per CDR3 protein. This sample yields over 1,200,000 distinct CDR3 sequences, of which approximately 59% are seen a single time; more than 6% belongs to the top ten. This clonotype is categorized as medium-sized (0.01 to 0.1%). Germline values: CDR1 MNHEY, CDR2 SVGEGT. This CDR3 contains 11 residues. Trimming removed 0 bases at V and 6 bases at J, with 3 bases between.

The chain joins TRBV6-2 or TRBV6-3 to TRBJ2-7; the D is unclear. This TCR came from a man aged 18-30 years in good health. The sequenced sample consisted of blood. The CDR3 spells CASSYSAEQYF. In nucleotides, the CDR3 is TGTGCCAGCAGTTACTCCGCCGAGCAGTACTTC.